Listed here are 12 T cell receptor beta chains from one sample, sequenced in a study of siplizumab effects on memory and regulatory T cells. Some clones are missing from TCRdb's copy, which holds only in-frame ones; the method was immunoSEQ multiplex PCR. This table has about 50,000 clones, about 93% appearing once. The specimen was CD8+ T cells sorted from blood. The receptors shown here come from a human donor in good health.

The chain carries TRBV7-3 and TRBJ1-1, with 7 bases lining up with TRBD1. Per germline, CDR1 SGHTA and CDR2 FQGTGA. The junction had 10 bases not matched to a gene; V was cut back by 5 bases and J by 4 bases. The CDR3 covers 15 residues. The CDR3 DNA reads as TGTGCCAGCAGCCCGTCACAGGGGATGGGCACTGAAGCTTTCTTT. It codes for CASSPSQGMGTEAFF.

V gene TRBV7-3 combines with J gene TRBJ2-3, with 7 bases lining up with TRBD1. CDR3 size: 14 residues. J lost 4 bases, V lost 6 bases, and 7 bases had no gene match. Germline CDR1 and CDR2: SGHTA and FQGTGA. CDR3 protein: CASRAGTDADTQYF. Written as DNA, the CDR3 is TGTGCCAGCAGGGCCGGGACAGATGCAGATACGCAGTATTTT.

This chain uses TRBV7-6 with TRBJ2-5; 13 positions agree with TRBD2. The junction had 5 bases not matched to a gene; V was cut back by 4 bases and J by 3 bases. Germline V gene data show CDR1 as SGHVS and CDR2 as FNYEAQ. This CDR3 comprises 16 residues. This chain's CDR3 is CASSSGLAGAKETQYF. CDR3 in DNA: TGTGCCAGCAGCTCCGGACTAGCGGGAGCGAAAGAGACCCAGTACTTC.

This chain joins TRBV9 and TRBJ2-7; D gene uncertain. V was clipped by 0 bases and J by 0 bases, with 7 bases between them. Germline V CDR1 and CDR2: SGDLS, YYNGEE. The CDR3 runs 14 residues. The CDR3 coding sequence is TGTGCCAGCAGCGTAGGTGGGAACTCCTACGAGCAGTACTTC. This sequence encodes CASSVGGNSYEQYF.

The chain recombines TRBV27 with TRBJ2-7; unclear D gene. From germline, CDR1 is MNHEY and CDR2 SMNVEV (reference sequence). CDR3 size: 14 residues. Trimming took 10 bases from V and 5 from J, leaving 21 bases between them. The CDR3 nucleotides read TGTGCCACGCATGGAAACTCCCCAGCCGACGAGCAGTACTTC. This encodes CATHGNSPADEQYF.

The V and J genes are TRBV19 and TRBJ2-7; D is perhaps TRBD1 (6 bases). Per the germline V gene, CDR1 is LNHDA and CDR2 is SQIVND (reference sequence). This CDR3 contains 12 residues. The V gene lost 7 bases and the J gene lost 6 bases, with 13 bases spanning the gap. The CDR3 spells CASITGQGEQYF. DNA for the CDR3: TGTGCCAGTATTACAGGGCAAGGCGAGCAGTACTTC.

This chain links TRBV7-6 with TRBJ2-3; possibly TRBD2 for D (6 bases). CDR1 and CDR2 (germline): SGHVS, FNYEAQ. Trimming pared 5 bases from V and 6 bases from J, leaving 24 bases between. The CDR3 covers 17 residues. CDR3 residues: CASSHPLSGTSRDTQYF. The CDR3 DNA reads as TGTGCCAGCAGCCACCCTCTTTCCGGGACTTCACGGGATACGCAGTATTTT.

The chain uses TRBV6-6 and TRBJ2-5; 8 bases agree with TRBD2. Germline V gene data show CDR1 as MNHNY and CDR2 as SVGAGI (reference sequence). The V segment lost 0 bases and the J segment 3 bases; nucleotides outside the gene matches: 0. The CDR3 runs to 14 residues. The CDR3 here is CASSYSTSEETQYF. CDR3 DNA sequence: TGTGCCAGCAGTTACTCGACTAGCGAAGAGACCCAGTACTTC.

This rearrangement joins TRBV10-1 to TRBJ2-1, with 10 bases fitting TRBD1. This CDR3 is 17 amino acids long. Trimming removed 3 bases from V and 2 bases from J; junction bases left unmatched: 7. Germline V gene sequence: CDR1 WNHNN, CDR2 SYGVQD (reference sequence). CDR3 region: CASSDLWGTGAYNEQFF. The CDR3 DNA is TGCGCCAGCAGTGATTTGTGGGGGACAGGGGCCTACAATGAGCAGTTCTTC.

The chain is built from TRBV28 and TRBJ2-3; 10 nucleotides agree with TRBD2. Germline lookup yields CDR1 MDHEN and CDR2 SYDVKM. CDR3 length: 19 residues. The trim removed 4 bases at V and 2 bases at J, leaving 15 bases unmatched. CDR3 region: CASSSSRLAGVPHTDTQYF. The DNA of the CDR3 is TGTGCCAGCAGTTCCTCCCGACTAGCGGGTGTGCCTCACACAGATACGCAGTATTTT.

The V gene is TRBV27, the J gene TRBJ2-3, with 9 bases aligning to TRBD2. The CDR3 runs 16 residues. Germline lookup yields CDR1 MNHEY and CDR2 SMNVEV (reference sequence). Germline trimming cut 4 bases from V and 2 bases from J; bases unmatched to any gene: 7. In nucleotides, the CDR3 is TGTGCCAGCAGTTACTGGGGCGGGAGGGCCACAGATACGCAGTATTTT. It codes for CASSYWGGRATDTQYF.

CDR3 coding DNA: TGTGCCAGCAGTTTAATGGGGAAGACCTACGAGCAGTACTTC. Protein: CASSLMGKTYEQYF. This rearrangement joins TRBV27 to TRBJ2-7; D gene unclear. The V gene lost 2 bases and the J gene lost 2 bases, with 10 bases spanning the gap. Germline lookup yields CDR1 MNHEY and CDR2 SMNVEV (reference sequence). This CDR3 region has 14 residues.